The 14 T cell receptor beta chains given below trace back to one sample, sequenced in a study of blood T cell repertoires in COVID-19 (dated by TCRdb to the early 2020s). The protocol used for the library was the immunoSEQ multiplex PCR assay. The table was pulled from immuneACCESS by TCRdb, which kept in-frame rearrangements only. Such tables lose some clones; where checked, under half of the loss comes from unresolved V genes, and the rest has no known cause. Recorded for this sample are a few hundred thousand clones; about 91% of them occurred a single time. The leading ten clones occupy 1.3% to 1.5% of the sample. Sequencing input: peripheral blood. These receptors were collected from an elderly man with acute or convalescent COVID-19.

The DNA for the CDR3 is TGTGCCAGCAGCTTTAGCGGGGGGATGGTCTACGAGCAGTACTTC. It codes for CASSFSGGMVYEQYF. The chain couples TRBV5-4 to TRBJ2-7, with TRBD2 matching over 10 bases. V was pared by 2 bases and J by 3 bases, with 5 bases of the junction left unmatched. This CDR3 contains 15 residues. Per germline, CDR1 SGHNT and CDR2 YYREEE (reference sequence). The full variable domain, in which reference TRBV5-4 and TRBJ2-7 provide the parts outside the CDR3, is ETGVTQSPTHLIKTRGQQVTLRCSSQSGHNTVSWYQQALGQGPQFIFQYYREEENGRGNFPPRFSGLQFPNYSSELNVNALELDDSALYLCASSFSGGMVYEQYFGPGTRLTVT.

CDR3 sequence (DNA): TGTGCCATCAGTGACCCCACAGGGGTGAACACTGAAGCTTTCTTT. As protein: CAISDPTGVNTEAFF. The chain combines TRBV10-3 with TRBJ1-1; 7 bases agree with TRBD1. Germline CDR1 is ENHRY and CDR2 is SYGVKD. The CDR3 covers 15 residues. Trimming cost V 3 bases and J 0 bases; bases outside gene matches: 4.

The V gene is TRBV28, the J gene TRBJ2-3; 7 nucleotides agree with TRBD1. J lost 0 bases, V lost 8 bases, and 5 bases had no gene match. This CDR3 contains 14 residues. The V gene's germline CDR1 is MDHEN and CDR2 SYDVKM. CDR3: CASQGQPSTDTQYF. CDR3 nucleotide sequence: TGTGCCAGCCAGGGACAGCCAAGCACAGATACGCAGTATTTT.

As to this clone: This same CDR3 is encoded by further DNA sequences in the sample. The chain recombines TRBV7-9 with TRBJ1-4, with TRBD1 identical over 7 bases. Germline V gives CDR1 SEHNR, CDR2 FQNEAQ (reference sequence). Trimming at V came to 3 bases and at J to 6 bases, leaving 7 bases not matched to a gene. The CDR3 spans 15 residues. CDR3 coding DNA: TGTGCCAGCAGCTTTTCCGGAACAGGGGATGAAAAACTGTTTTTT. Its translation: CASSFSGTGDEKLFF.

As to this clone: The sample holds other DNA sequences that translate to the same CDR3. The gene calls are TRBV14 and TRBJ1-2; D call uncertain. Trimming shortened V by 4 bases and J by 0 bases, and 6 bases separated the two germline ends. The CDR3 is made up of 13 amino acids. Germline V gives CDR1 SGHDN, CDR2 FVKESK. The CDR3 loop reads CASSPGANYGYTF. CDR3 DNA: TGTGCCAGCAGCCCCGGGGCTAACTATGGCTACACCTTC.

The rearrangement links TRBV24-1 to TRBJ2-4; 7 nucleotides agree with TRBD1. With 0 bases clipped from V and 9 bases from J, the junction kept 4 bases outside the gene matches. Germline V gene lookup returns CDR1 KGHDR and CDR2 SFDVKD. This CDR3 contains 14 residues. CDR3 sequence: CATSDLRQGTIQYF. CDR3 in DNA: TGTGCCACCAGTGATTTGCGACAGGGTACCATTCAGTACTTC.

This clone has only a few counts. The identical CDR3 is also encoded by other nucleotide sequences in the sample. The CDR3 reads CASSLAPGSTDTQYF. The CDR3 DNA reads as TGTGCCAGCAGCTTAGCCCCGGGGAGCACAGATACGCAGTATTTT. This sequence joins TRBV7-9 and TRBJ2-3, with D tentatively TRBD2 (5 bases). V gave up 0 bases and J gave up 0 bases, with 7 bases separating them. The germline V gene has CDR1 SEHNR and CDR2 FQNEAQ (reference sequence). The CDR3 sequence is 15 residues long.

V is TRBV4-3 and J is TRBJ1-5; TRBD1 aligns across 8 bases. CDR1 LGHNA and CDR2 YSLEER come from the germline V gene. The CDR3 extends over 18 amino acids. J was trimmed by 1 base and V by 4 bases; bases with no gene match: 12. The CDR3 DNA reads as TGCGCCAGCAGCCCTGTATGGGAGGACAGGGTGAGCAATCAGCCCCAGCATTTT. Translated: CASSPVWEDRVSNQPQHF.

J is TRBJ1-4 and V is TRBV2; the match to TRBD1 covers 7 bases. CDR1 and CDR2 from the germline V gene are SNHLY and FYNNEI. This CDR3 is built from 14 residues. J was trimmed by 5 bases and V by 6 bases; bases with no gene match: 6. CDR3 loop: CASRRQGLNEKLFF. The CDR3 bases are TGTGCCAGCAGAAGACAGGGACTGAATGAAAAACTGTTTTTT.

This chain links TRBV5-1 with TRBJ1-3; 9 bases match TRBD1. Germline CDR1 is SGHRS and CDR2 is YFSETQ. The CDR3 extends over 17 amino acids. Unmatched junction bases numbered 6, after V lost 0 bases and J lost 2 bases. The CDR3 region is CASSLGLNRGPGNTIYF. The DNA of the CDR3 is TGCGCCAGCAGCTTGGGGTTGAACAGGGGGCCTGGAAACACCATATATTTT.

Comment on this clone: Other DNA sequences in this specimen translate into the identical CDR3. The chain links TRBV4-2 to TRBJ2-5, with TRBD1 matching over 7 bases. Germline loops: CDR1 LGHNA, CDR2 YNFKEQ. CDR3 length equals 15 residues. V trimming: 1 base; J trimming: 2 bases; junction bases outside the gene matches: 4. The CDR3 protein is CASSQGRQGQETQYF. The CDR3 DNA is TGTGCCAGCAGCCAAGGCAGACAGGGACAAGAGACCCAGTACTTC.

The chain is built from TRBV3-1 (or the pseudogene TRBV3-2) and TRBJ2-1; D ambiguous. The CDR3 is 15 amino acids. The germline CDR1 and CDR2 sequences are LGHDT and YNNKEL (reference sequence). Deletions cut 0 bases from V and 8 bases from J, with 14 bases between. In nucleotides, the CDR3 is TGTGCCAGCAGCCAAGAAGCATGGGCCACGGATGAGCAGTTCTTC. Residues: CASSQEAWATDEQFF.

The V gene is TRBV6-6, the J gene TRBJ1-5, with a weak D call TRBD1 (5 bases). Trimming cost V 5 bases and J 2 bases, with 7 bases left between them. Germline V gives CDR1 MNHNY, CDR2 SVGAGI (reference sequence). This CDR3 region has 13 residues. This chain's CDR3 is CASSGGGNQPQHF. CDR3 coding DNA: TGTGCCAGCAGTGGGGGGGGCAATCAGCCCCAGCATTTT.

This sequence joins TRBV10-3 and TRBJ2-3; maybe TRBD2 (6 bases). The ends were cut back, 6 bases at V and 2 bases at J, with 12 bases in the middle. The CDR3 extends over 14 amino acids. Germline CDR1 reads ENHRY; CDR2 reads SYGVKD. The CDR3 loop reads CAIRPGTDTDTQYF. CDR3 DNA: TGTGCCATCAGACCCGGGACTGACACAGATACGCAGTATTTT.